A single sample is the source of the 30 T cell receptor beta chains below, sequenced in a study of shared clonotypes between healthy human individuals. TCRdb's copy holds only in-frame clones and misses some; the assay was immunoSEQ multiplex PCR. The sample holds 550,000 to 700,000 clones; around 78% are singletons and the top ten take roughly 1.9%. Source material: memory CD4+ T cells sorted from blood. The subset here: CD45RA-negative fraction. Source of these receptors: a woman under 40 in good health.

The V call is TRBV5-1, the J call TRBJ1-1, with TRBD1 identical over 7 bases. V lost 3 bases and J lost 4; bases outside the gene matches: 3. The CDR3 extends over 13 amino acids. Germline CDR1 reads SGHRS; CDR2 reads YFSETQ. The CDR3 bases are TGCGCCAGCAGCTACAGACAGGGCACTGAAGCTTTCTTT. Protein product: CASSYRQGTEAFF. Variable domain in full (rest from reference TRBV5-1 and TRBJ1-1): KAGVTQTPRYLIKTRGQQVTLSCSPISGHRSVSWYQQTPGQGLQFLFEYFSETQRNKGNFPGRFSGRQFSNSRSEMNVSTLELGDSALYLCASSYRQGTEAFFGQGTRLTVV.

This chain links TRBV18 with TRBJ1-1; no firm D call. V lost 6 bases, J lost 1 base, and 12 bases lay in between. The CDR3 runs to 14 residues. In germline, CDR1 is KGHSH, CDR2 LQKENI. DNA for the CDR3: TGTGCCAGCTCCCCCTTTACAGAGAACACTGAAGCTTTCTTT. This codes for CASSPFTENTEAFF.

V usage is TRBV5-1 and J usage is TRBJ2-2; D remains unclear. V lost 0 bases to trimming and J lost 7 bases, with 7 bases between them. Germline CDR1 SGHRS, CDR2 YFSETQ. This CDR3 spans 13 amino acids. CDR3 sequence reads: CASSLGHGGELFF. DNA for the CDR3: TGCGCCAGCAGCTTGGGACACGGCGGGGAGCTGTTTTTT.

The rearrangement joins TRBV5-1 to TRBJ2-2; 7 bases align to TRBD1. With 4 bases clipped from V and 0 bases from J, the junction kept 6 bases outside the gene matches. This CDR3 spans 16 amino acids. Germline V gives CDR1 SGHRS, CDR2 YFSETQ. CDR3 sequence: CASSGPGQSNTGELFF. The CDR3 coding sequence is TGCGCCAGCAGCGGGCCGGGACAGTCGAACACCGGGGAGCTGTTTTTT.

V gene TRBV2 combines with J gene TRBJ2-7; D is unclear. Germline CDR1 SNHLY, CDR2 FYNNEI. The CDR3 is made up of 12 amino acids. Between the trimmed V and J ends, which lost 2 bases and 5 bases, there was a span of 7 bases. CDR3 residues: CASSERVDEQYF. CDR3 coding DNA: TGTGCCAGCAGTGAAAGAGTCGACGAGCAGTACTTC. Combining the CDR3 with reference TRBV2 and TRBJ2-7 gives the whole variable domain EPEVTQTPSHQVTQMGQEVILRCVPISNHLYFYWYRQILGQKVEFLVSFYNNEISEKSEIFDDQFSVERPDGSNFTLKIRSTKLEDSAMYFCASSERVDEQYFGPGTRLTVT.

The chain carries TRBV7-9 and TRBJ2-1; 11 bases map to TRBD2. Germline loops: CDR1 SEHNR, CDR2 FQNEAQ (reference sequence). V shed 4 bases and J 7 bases; nucleotides not matched to a gene: 6. There are 15 residues in the CDR3. CDR3 protein: CASSYGSGRANEQFF. CDR3 coding DNA: TGTGCCAGCAGCTACGGTAGCGGGAGGGCAAATGAGCAGTTCTTC.

CDR3 coding DNA: TGTGCCAGCAGTAGGGGGGCCGGGACAGGGGTAAAAGATACGCAGTATTTT. Translated: CASSRGAGTGVKDTQYF. The rearrangement joins TRBV27 to TRBJ2-3; 10 nucleotides match TRBD1. CDR1 MNHEY and CDR2 SMNVEV come from the germline V gene (reference sequence). The V and J ends lost 5 bases and 5 bases, in that order; junction bases with no gene match: 13. The CDR3 has 17 residues.

The gene calls are TRBV9 and TRBJ1-1; TRBD1 aligns across 7 bases. The CDR3 consists of 16 residues. Germline V gene lookup returns CDR1 SGDLS and CDR2 YYNGEE. The V gene end was trimmed by 6 bases and the J gene end by 1 base; junction bases not matched to a gene: 12. This CDR3 reads CASTKLGGQWNTEAFF. The DNA of the CDR3 is TGTGCCAGCACTAAACTCGGGGGACAGTGGAACACTGAAGCTTTCTTT.

This clone came up a few times. This rearrangement joins TRBV20-1 to TRBJ2-7; a possible D gene is TRBD2 (6 bases). V shed 0 bases and J shed 9 bases, with 9 bases lying between them. Germline values: CDR1 DFQATT, CDR2 SNEGSKA (reference sequence). This CDR3 is 11 amino acids long. The CDR3 DNA sequence: TGCAGTGCTAGAGATGTGGGGGGGCAGTACTTC. It encodes CSARDVGGQYF.

The chain recombines TRBV9 with TRBJ2-1, with 16 bases matching TRBD2. The V segment lost 4 bases and the J segment 6 bases; nucleotides outside the gene matches: 10. The CDR3 extends over 18 amino acids. CDR1 and CDR2 from the germline V gene are SGDLS and YYNGEE. This CDR3 is CASSKTEGLAGGPNEQFF. For the CDR3, the DNA is TGTGCCAGCAGCAAGACAGAGGGACTAGCGGGAGGGCCCAATGAGCAGTTCTTC.

The genes are TRBV19 and TRBJ1-4; tentative D call: TRBD1 (5 bases). Germline CDR1 LNHDA, CDR2 SQIVND (reference sequence). Deletions cut 1 base from V and 0 bases from J, with 9 bases between. The CDR3 is 16 amino acids. The CDR3: CASSIAGTATNEKLFF. In nucleotides, the CDR3 is TGTGCCAGTAGTATAGCAGGGACCGCAACTAATGAAAAACTGTTTTTT.

The J gene is TRBJ2-7, the V gene TRBV18, with a weak D call TRBD2 (6 bases). Germline V gene lookup returns CDR1 KGHSH and CDR2 LQKENI. The CDR3 length is 14 residues. V was shortened by 3 bases and J by 2 bases, with 11 bases between the two germline ends. The chain's CDR3 is CASSPASAPYEQYF. The CDR3, as DNA: TGTGCCAGCTCACCGGCTAGCGCTCCCTACGAGCAGTACTTC.

On this clone itself: At the DNA level, this CDR3 is encoded by other sequences in the same sample as well. The J gene is TRBJ2-1, the V gene TRBV7-8; D not certain. Germline CDR1 is SGHVS and CDR2 is FQNEAQ. V was trimmed by 3 bases and J by 10 bases, leaving 7 bases between them. This CDR3 is built from 11 residues. In DNA, the CDR3 is TGTGCCAGCAGCTTGGTGGGAGAGCAGTTCTTC. Translation gives CASSLVGEQFF. The variable domain in full, with the rest retrieved from reference TRBV7-8 and TRBJ2-1, is GAGVSQSPRYKVAKRGQDVALRCDPISGHVSLFWYQQALGQGPEFLTYFQNEAQLDKSGLPSDRFFAERPEGSVSTLKIQRTQQEDSAVYLCASSLVGEQFFGPGTRLTVL.

The chain recombines TRBV18 with TRBJ2-7; TRBD1 is a possible D gene (6 bases). CDR3 length: 14 amino acids. V was clipped by 4 bases and J by 7 bases, with 17 bases between them. Germline-derived CDR1 and CDR2 are KGHSH and LQKENI. The CDR3 reads CASSRTRGAGEQYF. In DNA, the CDR3 is TGTGCCAGCTCACGCACCAGGGGAGCCGGGGAGCAGTACTTC.

The gene calls are TRBV2 and TRBJ1-5; D ambiguous. This CDR3 spans 14 amino acids. V gave up 3 bases and J gave up 5 bases, with 11 bases separating them. Germline CDR1 reads SNHLY; CDR2 reads FYNNEI. CDR3 nucleotide sequence: TGTGCCAGCAGTGATTGGGCAGCCGATCAGCCCCAGCATTTT. The encoded protein is CASSDWAADQPQHF.

CDR3 nucleotides: TGCGCCAGCAGCCAAGGCGACGGGGGCTATGGCTACACCTTC. Translating it yields CASSQGDGGYGYTF. The chain recombines TRBV4-1 with TRBJ1-2; perhaps TRBD1 as D (5 bases). The CDR3 runs 14 residues. Per the germline V gene, CDR1 is MGHRA and CDR2 is YSYEKL. Deletions cut 1 base from V and 4 bases from J, with 10 bases between.

On this clone itself: Different DNA sequences within this sample yield the same CDR3. The chain couples TRBV28 to TRBJ1-2; D not resolved. CDR1 and CDR2 from the germline V gene are MDHEN and SYDVKM. There are 12 residues in the CDR3. Trimming took 7 bases from V and 4 from J, leaving 10 bases between them. For the CDR3, the DNA is TGTGCCAGCACTACGGGTCTCTATGGCTACACCTTC. Its protein product is CASTTGLYGYTF.

The chain is built from TRBV5-1 and TRBJ2-3; D is perhaps TRBD1 (6 bases). Germline V gene data show CDR1 as SGHRS and CDR2 as YFSETQ. Trimming pared 4 bases from V and 0 bases from J, leaving 15 bases between. This CDR3 has 16 amino acids. The CDR3 sequence is CASSPSTGPSTDTQYF. The DNA of the CDR3 is TGCGCCAGCAGCCCCTCGACAGGACCTAGCACAGATACGCAGTATTTT.

The V gene is TRBV2, the J gene TRBJ2-7; D is perhaps TRBD2 (5 bases). Trimming left V 2 bases short and J 2 bases short, with 10 bases between. CDR3 length equals 14 residues. Germline values: CDR1 SNHLY, CDR2 FYNNEI. The DNA of the CDR3 is TGTGCCAGCAGTGAACAAGCGGCTACCTACGAGCAGTACTTC. Translation: CASSEQAATYEQYF.

This sequence joins TRBV6-1 and TRBJ2-3; 7 bases align to TRBD2. The CDR3 covers 13 residues. In germline, CDR1 is MNHNS, CDR2 SASEGT. Unmatched junction bases numbered 7, after V lost 5 bases and J lost 8 bases. The CDR3 here is CASSSGRIGTQYF. The CDR3 nucleotides are TGTGCCAGCAGTTCCGGGAGGATCGGTACGCAGTATTTT.

The V call is TRBV7-6, the J call TRBJ2-3; D call uncertain. The CDR3 runs to 17 residues. Between the trimmed V and J ends, which lost 5 bases and 1 base, there was a span of 19 bases. Germline CDR1 is SGHVS and CDR2 is FNYEAQ. The CDR3 coding sequence is TGTGCCAGCAGCCCATCGTATCGAGTGGGCCGCACAGATACGCAGTATTTT. This encodes CASSPSYRVGRTDTQYF. The whole variable domain, remainder taken from reference TRBV7-6 and TRBJ2-3, is GAGVSQSPRYKVTKRGQDVALRCDPISGHVSLYWYRQALGQGPEFLTYFNYEAQQDKSGLPNDRFSAERPEGSISTLTIQRTEQRDSAMYRCASSPSYRVGRTDTQYFGPGTRLTVL.

The chain couples TRBV6-4 to TRBJ1-3; possible D gene TRBD1, 6 bases. V lost 10 bases to trimming and J lost 0 bases, with 16 bases between them. Germline V gene data show CDR1 as MRHNA and CDR2 as SNTAGT. CDR3 size: 15 residues. CDR3 sequence (DNA): TGTGCCAAGAAGACGACAGGAATCTCTGGAAACACCATATATTTT. It is translated as CAKKTTGISGNTIYF.

The rearrangement links TRBV6-5 to TRBJ2-2; possible D gene TRBD1, 6 bases. V gave up 2 bases and J gave up 3 bases, with 10 bases separating them. Germline CDR1 and CDR2: MNHEY and SVGAGI. This CDR3 contains 15 residues. For the CDR3, the DNA is TGTGCCAGCAGTTACGGTTACAGGGACACCGGGGAGCTGTTTTTT. This encodes CASSYGYRDTGELFF.

The chain is built from TRBV5-4 and TRBJ2-1; TRBD2 aligns across 7 bases. CDR1 is SGHNT, CDR2 YYREEE, per germline (reference sequence). This CDR3 comprises 15 residues. J was trimmed by 0 bases and V by 4 bases; bases with no gene match: 4. The CDR3 region is CASSPSGSSYNEQFF. The CDR3 DNA reads TGTGCCAGCAGCCCTAGCGGAAGCTCCTACAATGAGCAGTTCTTC.

This clone has more than one count but fewer than ten. The chain links TRBV6-6 to TRBJ2-7; D not certain. The CDR3 spans 12 residues. Germline lookup yields CDR1 MNHNY and CDR2 SVGAGI (reference sequence). V was clipped by 6 bases and J by 3 bases, with 9 bases between them. CDR3 in DNA: TGTGCCAGCAGCCTTTCGGGCTACGAGCAGTACTTC. Its translation: CASSLSGYEQYF.

The V and J genes are TRBV5-5 and TRBJ2-7, with 10 bases matching TRBD1. The CDR3 contains 13 residues. Germline CDR1 and CDR2: SGHKS and YYEKEE (reference sequence). V dropped 8 bases and J dropped 7; count of bases not matched to a gene: 9. This CDR3 reads CASRQGATREQYF. The CDR3 region has the DNA TGTGCCAGTAGACAGGGGGCGACTCGGGAGCAGTACTTC.

As to this clone: A much bigger clone sits one base away, suggesting this may be a read error. The chain combines TRBV19 with TRBJ2-7; D uncertain. V was trimmed by 4 bases and J by 3 bases, leaving 4 bases between them. Germline V gene sequence: CDR1 LNHDA, CDR2 SQIVND (reference sequence). The CDR3 runs 11 residues. This CDR3 reads CASSNFYEQYF. The DNA for the CDR3 is TGTGCCAGTAGTAACTTCTACGAGCAGTACTTC. Full variable domain (rest looked up from reference TRBV19 and TRBJ2-7): DGGITQSPKYLFRKEGQNVTLSCEQNLNHDAMYWYRQDPGQGLRLIYYSQIVNDFQKGDIAEGYSVSREKKESFPLTVTSAQKNPTAFYLCASSNFYEQYFGPGTRLTVT.

V and J are TRBV21-1 and TRBJ1-5; TRBD1 reflects the table's D call only, with no check against the DNA. TRBV21-1 is noted as a pseudogene. CDR3 length: 14 residues. For the CDR3, the DNA is TGTGCCAGCTGGAGACAGGCGCCTGATCAGCCCCAGCATTTT. Encoded protein: CASWRQAPDQPQHF.

V usage is TRBV9 and J usage is TRBJ2-5; 12 positions agree with TRBD2. With V trimmed by 4 bases and J by 4 bases, 8 bases remained unmatched. Per the germline V gene, CDR1 is SGDLS and CDR2 is YYNGEE. The CDR3 runs to 16 residues. In nucleotides, the CDR3 is TGTGCCAGCAGCCCGACCCGACTAGCGGGAGTAGAGACCCAGTACTTC. It is translated as CASSPTRLAGVETQYF.

V is TRBV18 and J is TRBJ2-1, with 8 positions matching TRBD2. The CDR3 is 15 amino acids. The V gene end was trimmed by 2 bases and the J gene end by 8 bases; junction bases not matched to a gene: 8. Germline V lookup: CDR1 KGHSH, CDR2 LQKENI. The chain's CDR3 is CASSPTGRGKDEQFF. In DNA, the CDR3 is TGTGCCAGCTCACCAACCGGGAGGGGTAAAGATGAGCAGTTCTTC. The complete variable domain, with remaining parts taken from reference TRBV18 and TRBJ2-1, reads NAGVMQNPRHLVRRRGQEARLRCSPMKGHSHVYWYRQLPEEGLKFMVYLQKENIIDESGMPKERFSAEFPKEGPSILRIQQVVRGDSAAYFCASSPTGRGKDEQFFGPGTRLTVL.